The 10 T cell receptor beta chains below all came from one sample that was sequenced in a study of control samples from healthy donors and cancer patients. The method was immunoSEQ multiplex PCR; TCRdb's version includes in-frame clones alone and lacks a portion of them. Of some 97,000 clones in the sample, about 90% were seen once. Input material: blood. These receptors all stem from a woman in her 50s in good health.

This chain links TRBV7-2 with TRBJ2-2; 7 bases are shared with TRBD2. The V segment lost 11 bases and the J segment 0 bases; nucleotides outside the gene matches: 3. The length of the CDR3 is 13 residues. Germline lookup yields CDR1 SGHTA and CDR2 FQGNSA. CDR3 loop: CAGGLANTGELFF. The DNA of the CDR3 is TGTGCCGGCGGACTAGCGAACACCGGGGAGCTGTTTTTT.

This chain uses TRBV7-3 with TRBJ2-1; 9 bases align to TRBD2. Germline loops: CDR1 SGHTA, CDR2 FQGTGA. The junction had 7 bases not matched to a gene; V was cut back by 4 bases and J by 6 bases. This CDR3 has 15 residues. The CDR3 region is CASSSLAGVPNEQFF. In nucleotides, the CDR3 is TGTGCCAGCAGCTCATTAGCGGGAGTTCCCAATGAGCAGTTCTTC.

V and J are TRBV24-1 and TRBJ1-2; D might be TRBD1 (5 bases). The CDR3 spans 13 residues. Germline V gene data show CDR1 as KGHDR and CDR2 as SFDVKD. Between the trimmed V and J ends, which lost 3 bases and 8 bases, there was a span of 12 bases. The CDR3 region has the DNA TGTGCCACCAGTGATCAGGGCAGGAGGGGCTACACCTTC. Its translation is CATSDQGRRGYTF.

This clone was recorded only once. The chain couples TRBV9 to TRBJ1-3; tentatively, D is TRBD1 (5 bases). Trimming removed 0 bases from V and 3 bases from J, with 16 bases in between. In germline, CDR1 is SGDLS, CDR2 YYNGEE. The CDR3 runs 17 residues. The CDR3 spells CASSVARRTGLGNTIYF. The CDR3 DNA sequence: TGTGCCAGCAGCGTAGCCCGCCGGACGGGGCTTGGAAACACCATATATTTT.

The chain joins TRBV12-5 to TRBJ2-7, with D perhaps matching TRBD1 or TRBD2 (7 bases each). Per the germline V gene, CDR1 is LGHNT and CDR2 is FRNRAP. V was pared by 7 bases and J by 5 bases, with 18 bases between. The CDR3 has 14 residues. CDR3 residues: CASAPQGGSDEQYF. The CDR3 nucleotides read TGTGCTAGTGCCCCCCAGGGGGGGAGCGACGAGCAGTACTTC.

In this sample, this clone turned up once. The genes are TRBV7-3 and TRBJ2-2, with 8 bases matching TRBD2. The CDR3 runs to 15 residues. Germline values: CDR1 SGHTA, CDR2 FQGTGA. V lost 2 bases to trimming and J lost 2 bases; unmatched junction nucleotides: 1. CDR3 region: CASSLAGGNTGELFF. CDR3 DNA sequence: TGTGCCAGCAGCTTAGCGGGGGGTAACACCGGGGAGCTGTTTTTT. Full variable domain (remainder filled in from reference TRBV7-3 and TRBJ2-2): GAGVSQTPSNKVTEKGKYVELRCDPISGHTALYWYRQSLGQGPEFLIYFQGTGAADDSGLPNDRFFAVRPEGSVSTLKIQRTERGDSAVYLCASSLAGGNTGELFFGEGSRLTVL.

This clone was seen just once. V and J are TRBV12-3 or TRBV12-4 and TRBJ2-7, with TRBD2 matching 7 bases. V lost 5 bases and J lost 6; bases outside the gene matches: 4. CDR3 length: 12 residues. In DNA form, the CDR3 reads TGTGCCAGCAGTCGACTAGCCGGCGAGCAGTACGTC. Protein sequence: CASSRLAGEQYV.

The rearrangement joins TRBV6-5 to TRBJ1-5; D is possibly TRBD1 (5 bases). V lost 6 bases and J lost 4, with 13 bases in between. This CDR3 is 14 amino acids long. The germline V gene has CDR1 MNHEY and CDR2 SVGAGI. The CDR3 sequence: CASSRGVPNQPQHF. The CDR3 DNA reads as TGTGCCAGCAGCCGGGGGGTTCCAAATCAGCCCCAGCATTTT.

CDR3 sequence: CSVELQFRRESSGASGELFF. CDR3 nucleotides: TGCAGCGTTGAGCTACAATTTCGACGGGAATCTAGCGGGGCCTCCGGGGAGCTGTTTTTT. This chain uses TRBV29-1 with TRBJ2-2, with 9 bases matching TRBD2. The CDR3 runs 20 residues. V lost 3 bases and J lost 6; bases outside the gene matches: 23. Germline CDR1 and CDR2: SQVTM and ANQGSEA.

As DNA, the CDR3 is TGTGCCAGCAGCTTAACCTGGACAGGCGGATCCTACGAGCAGTACTTC. Residues: CASSLTWTGGSYEQYF. This chain uses TRBV5-6 with TRBJ2-7, with 7 bases matching TRBD1. Germline values: CDR1 SGHDT, CDR2 YYEEEE. Germline trimming cut 2 bases from V and 1 base from J; bases unmatched to any gene: 9. This CDR3 is built from 16 residues. The whole variable domain, filled in from reference TRBV5-6 and TRBJ2-7, reads DAGVTQSPTHLIKTRGQQVTLRCSPKSGHDTVSWYQQALGQGPQFIFQYYEEEERQRGNFPDRFSGHQFPNYSSELNVNALLLGDSALYLCASSLTWTGGSYEQYFGPGTRLTVT.